Below, 24 T cell receptor beta chains from the same sample are listed, as sequenced in a study of blood T cell repertoires in COVID-19. TCRdb keeps only in-frame clones here, not all; method: immunoSEQ multiplex PCR. The sample lists about 120,000 clones; over 75% were seen once. The specimen sequenced was peripheral blood. These receptors originate from a woman aged 80 or over with acute or convalescent COVID-19.

V gene TRBV9 combines with J gene TRBJ2-7; the match to TRBD2 covers 14 bases. Germline trimming cut 4 bases from V and 0 bases from J; bases unmatched to any gene: 9. Per the germline V gene, CDR1 is SGDLS and CDR2 is YYNGEE. The CDR3 consists of 18 residues. DNA for the CDR3: TGTGCCAGCAGCCCAGAAGGGACTAGCGGGGGATCCTCCTACGAGCAGTACTTC. Translated, it gives CASSPEGTSGGSSYEQYF.

The chain couples TRBV6-5 to TRBJ1-3; a possible D gene is TRBD1 (5 bases). Germline assignment: CDR1 MNHEY and CDR2 SVGAGI. The CDR3 length is 15 residues. Trimming took off 6 bases at V and 0 bases at J, with 12 bases between the two ends. CDR3 sequence: CASSRGDSSGNTIYF. For the CDR3, the DNA is TGTGCCAGCAGCCGAGGTGACAGCTCTGGAAACACCATATATTTT.

V and J are TRBV4-3 and TRBJ1-4; TRBD1 might be the D (6 bases). Germline V gene data show CDR1 as LGHNA and CDR2 as YSLEER. V gave up 0 bases and J gave up 0 bases, with 14 bases separating them. The CDR3 has 18 amino acids. The CDR3 DNA follows: TGCGCCAGCAGCCAAGACCCGGGACACGCAGCAACTAATGAAAAACTGTTTTTT. It codes for CASSQDPGHAATNEKLFF.

The gene calls are TRBV18 and TRBJ1-1, with D possibly being TRBD1 (6 bases). Trimming removed 2 bases at V and 1 base at J, with 14 bases between. Germline V gives CDR1 KGHSH, CDR2 LQKENI. The CDR3 extends over 16 amino acids. The CDR3 sequence: CASSPITGPGNTEAFF. The CDR3 region has the DNA TGTGCCAGCTCACCAATAACAGGGCCGGGGAACACTGAAGCTTTCTTT.

CDR3 amino acids: CASSKEETGAHTNYGYTF. The CDR3 region has the DNA TGTGCCAGCAGCAAAGAAGAGACAGGGGCCCATACTAACTATGGCTACACCTTC. V usage is TRBV21-1 and J usage is TRBJ1-2; the table assigns TRBD1, which was not confirmed against the DNA. TRBV21-1 is a known pseudogene. The CDR3 has 18 residues.

The J gene is TRBJ2-7, the V gene TRBV4-1; D possibly corresponds to TRBD1 (6 bases). The germline V gene has CDR1 MGHRA and CDR2 YSYEKL. The CDR3 sequence is 15 residues long. V lost 0 bases and J lost 4, with 13 bases in between. DNA of the CDR3: TGCGCCAGCAGCCAAGACGGGACACTAGGATACGAGCAGTACTTC. Residues: CASSQDGTLGYEQYF.

The rearrangement joins TRBV6-5 to TRBJ1-2; a weak D match, TRBD1 (6 bases). Germline V gene lookup returns CDR1 MNHEY and CDR2 SVGAGI. Trimming removed 0 bases from V and 7 bases from J, with 12 bases in between. This CDR3 is 14 amino acids long. The CDR3 reads CASSYSGTKGGYTF. As DNA, the CDR3 is TGTGCCAGCAGTTACTCTGGGACAAAGGGTGGCTACACCTTC.

This chain uses TRBV25-1 with TRBJ1-6; tentative D call: TRBD1 (6 bases). The germline V gene has CDR1 MGHDK and CDR2 SYGVNS. The V gene lost 6 bases and the J gene lost 5 bases, with 8 bases spanning the gap. The CDR3 has 13 amino acids. The CDR3 nucleotides read TGTGCCAGCAGCCAGGGGAATAATTCACCCCTCCACTTT. Its translation: CASSQGNNSPLHF.

This clone was counted a single time. The chain joins TRBV10-2 to TRBJ2-2, with 7 bases that match TRBD2. Germline CDR1 WSHSY, CDR2 SAAADI. This CDR3 comprises 12 residues. J gave up 13 bases and V 9 bases, and 11 bases lay outside the gene matches. The DNA of the CDR3 is TGCGCCAGTTCGGGGGGAGACCTAGGGCTGTTTTTT. Its translation: CASSGGDLGLFF.

This clone was observed a handful of times. The V gene is TRBV6-5, the J gene TRBJ1-2; D not certain. Germline V gives CDR1 MNHEY, CDR2 SVGAGI. Trimming pared 8 bases from V and 5 bases from J, leaving 9 bases between. This CDR3 region has 11 residues. The CDR3 bases are TGTGCCAGCCGCGGGCTTTATGGCTACACCTTC. This sequence encodes CASRGLYGYTF.

This chain connects TRBV9 to TRBJ2-1, with a tentative D call TRBD1 (7 bases). Germline loops: CDR1 SGDLS, CDR2 YYNGEE. V lost 0 bases, J lost 8 bases, and 12 bases lay in between. The length of the CDR3 is 14 residues. The DNA for the CDR3 is TGTGCCAGCAGCGTAGGCGGGACAGTCGATGAGCAGTTCTTC. This codes for CASSVGGTVDEQFF.

The rearrangement uses TRBV15 and TRBJ2-1, with TRBD2 matching over 10 bases. CDR1 is LNHNV and CDR2 is YYDKDF in the germline V gene (reference sequence). V trimming: 5 bases; J trimming: 0 bases; junction bases outside the gene matches: 10. This CDR3 is built from 18 residues. The CDR3 nucleotides are TGTGCCACCAGCTCTAGGACTAGCGGATACTCCTCCTACAATGAGCAGTTCTTC. This gives the protein CATSSRTSGYSSYNEQFF.

CDR3 amino acids: CASSQVANTEAFF. CDR3 DNA sequence: TGCGCCAGCAGCCAAGTAGCGAACACTGAAGCTTTCTTT. The genes are TRBV4-1 and TRBJ1-1; D gene ambiguous. CDR3 length: 13 amino acids. CDR1 and CDR2 from the germline V gene are MGHRA and YSYEKL. V was cut by 1 base and J by 1 base, with 4 bases left in between.

The chain couples TRBV9 to TRBJ2-7, with D tentatively TRBD2 (6 bases). CDR1 SGDLS and CDR2 YYNGEE come from the germline V gene. The CDR3 extends over 14 amino acids. Trimming stripped 0 bases from V and 3 bases from J, with 10 bases between. The CDR3 region is CASSVALGGYEQYF. The CDR3 DNA is TGTGCCAGCAGCGTAGCCCTGGGGGGCTACGAGCAGTACTTC.

The chain carries TRBV3-1 (or the pseudogene TRBV3-2) and TRBJ2-7; a weak D match, TRBD1 (5 bases). The CDR3 is made up of 13 amino acids. V lost 6 bases and J 0 bases, leaving 9 bases between the germline ends. CDR1 LGHDT and CDR2 YNNKEL come from the germline V gene (reference sequence). CDR3 coding DNA: TGTGCCAGCAGTTGGCAGGGCTCCTACGAGCAGTACTTC. Amino acid sequence: CASSWQGSYEQYF.

This rearrangement joins TRBV28 to TRBJ2-1, with TRBD1 identical over 10 bases. V lost 2 bases and J lost 8; bases outside the gene matches: 6. CDR3 length equals 15 residues. Germline CDR1 MDHEN, CDR2 SYDVKM. CDR3 residues: CASSLEVTGGDEQFF. The CDR3 DNA reads as TGTGCCAGCAGTTTAGAGGTGACAGGGGGCGATGAGCAGTTCTTC. Complete variable domain (other parts from reference TRBV28 and TRBJ2-1): DVKVTQSSRYLVKRTGEKVFLECVQDMDHENMFWYRQDPGLGLRLIYFSYDVKMKEKGDIPEGYSVSREKKERFSLILESASTNQTSMYLCASSLEVTGGDEQFFGPGTRLTVL.

This clone was seen only once. This chain links TRBV4-2 with TRBJ2-1; 11 nucleotides line up with TRBD1. This CDR3 region has 16 residues. The trim removed 0 bases at V and 3 bases at J, leaving 1 base unmatched. Germline V gene lookup returns CDR1 LGHNA and CDR2 YNFKEQ. The CDR3 is CASSQDGTGGYNEQFF. Written as DNA, the CDR3 is TGTGCCAGCAGCCAAGATGGGACAGGGGGCTACAATGAGCAGTTCTTC.

This clone is a singleton in its sample. This chain connects TRBV4-2 to TRBJ1-4; 8 nucleotides align to TRBD1. This CDR3 is built from 15 residues. Germline values: CDR1 LGHNA, CDR2 YNFKEQ. V dropped 2 bases and J dropped 4; count of bases not matched to a gene: 3. CDR3 in DNA: TGTGCCAGCAGCCAAAAACAGGGGGGTAATGAAAAACTGTTTTTT. This encodes CASSQKQGGNEKLFF.

This rearrangement joins TRBV5-1 to TRBJ2-5, with 9 bases matching TRBD2. J was trimmed by 4 bases and V by 2 bases; bases with no gene match: 6. The V gene's germline CDR1 is SGHRS and CDR2 YFSETQ. This CDR3 is 15 amino acids long. The CDR3 DNA reads as TGCGCCAGCAGCTTCGGTACTAGCGGGCTAGAGACCCAGTACTTC. Translation gives CASSFGTSGLETQYF.

This sequence joins TRBV4-1 and TRBJ2-3; a weak D match, TRBD2 (6 bases). V was cut by 1 base and J by 7 bases, with 9 bases left in between. CDR3 length: 13 residues. In germline, CDR1 is MGHRA, CDR2 YSYEKL. The CDR3 nucleotides read TGCGCCAGCAGCCAAGGGGGGAGGAATACGCAGTATTTT. This translates into CASSQGGRNTQYF.

The chain uses TRBV4-2 and TRBJ2-1, with D perhaps TRBD2 (6 bases). The CDR3 consists of 17 residues. Trimming removed 0 bases from V and 1 base from J, with 13 bases in between. The germline gives CDR1 LGHNA, CDR2 YNFKEQ. For the CDR3, the DNA is TGTGCCAGCAGCCAAGAGGCCGGGAGCCATTCCTACAATGAGCAGTTCTTC. Translating gives CASSQEAGSHSYNEQFF.

This clone was found a few times. The gene calls are TRBV19 and TRBJ1-4; 7 bases line up with TRBD1. The CDR3 sequence is 15 residues long. CDR1 is LNHDA, CDR2 SQIVND, per germline (reference sequence). V lost 6 bases to trimming and J lost 5 bases; unmatched junction nucleotides: 9. The CDR3 bases are TGTGCCAGTAGCATGGGACAGCCGGGCAATGAAAAACTGTTTTTT. It translates to CASSMGQPGNEKLFF. The whole variable domain, remainder taken from reference TRBV19 and TRBJ1-4, is DGGITQSPKYLFRKEGQNVTLSCEQNLNHDAMYWYRQDPGQGLRLIYYSQIVNDFQKGDIAEGYSVSREKKESFPLTVTSAQKNPTAFYLCASSMGQPGNEKLFFGSGTQLSVL.

The rearrangement joins TRBV18 to TRBJ1-1, with D possibly being TRBD1 (5 bases). This CDR3 comprises 14 residues. Trimming shortened V by 8 bases and J by 3 bases, and 16 bases separated the two germline ends. Per the germline V gene, CDR1 is KGHSH and CDR2 is LQKENI. Written as DNA, the CDR3 is TGTGCCAGCCTCCCGGGGGGTTGGGACACTGAAGCTTTCTTT. Its protein is CASLPGGWDTEAFF. The full variable domain, with the rest looked up from reference TRBV18 and TRBJ1-1, is NAGVMQNPRHLVRRRGQEARLRCSPMKGHSHVYWYRQLPEEGLKFMVYLQKENIIDESGMPKERFSAEFPKEGPSILRIQQVVRGDSAAYFCASLPGGWDTEAFFGQGTRLTVV.

The chain is built from TRBV6-5 and TRBJ2-7; TRBD2 is a possible D gene (6 bases). Germline lookup yields CDR1 MNHEY and CDR2 SVGAGI. V was clipped by 0 bases and J by 0 bases, with 9 bases between them. CDR3 length equals 15 residues. CDR3 nucleotides: TGTGCCAGCAGTTACTCGACCGGGAGCTCCTACGAGCAGTACTTC. Translation: CASSYSTGSSYEQYF.